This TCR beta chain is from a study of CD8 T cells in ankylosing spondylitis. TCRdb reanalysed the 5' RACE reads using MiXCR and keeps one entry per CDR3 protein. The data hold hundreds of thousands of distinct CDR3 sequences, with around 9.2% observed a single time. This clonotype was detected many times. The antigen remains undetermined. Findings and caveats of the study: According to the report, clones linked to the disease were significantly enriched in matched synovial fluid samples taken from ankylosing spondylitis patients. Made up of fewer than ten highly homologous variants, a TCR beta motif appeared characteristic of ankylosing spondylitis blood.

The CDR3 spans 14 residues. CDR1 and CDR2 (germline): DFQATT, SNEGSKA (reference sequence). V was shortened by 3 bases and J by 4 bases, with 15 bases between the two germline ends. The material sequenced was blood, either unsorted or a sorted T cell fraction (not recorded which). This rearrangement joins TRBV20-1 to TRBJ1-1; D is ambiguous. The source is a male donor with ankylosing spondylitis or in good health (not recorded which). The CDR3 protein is CSASNPSLPTEAFF. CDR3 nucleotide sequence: TGCAGTGCTAGTAACCCCAGCCTCCCCACTGAAGCTTTCTTT.